The rows below give T cell receptor beta chains drawn from one sample of a study of cytotoxic CD8 clonotypes in ibrutinib-treated CLL. The table came from immunoSEQ multiplex PCR; TCRdb's copy has only in-frame clones and leaves some out. The table has around 250,000 clones, roughly 70% seen once. Sequencing was performed on PBMCs, taken after 24 months of ibrutinib treatment. These receptors were taken from a human donor with chronic lymphocytic leukemia. Each CDR3 is given with its conserved first and last residue. The D gene is left open where the match is weak. Only part of the rows carry a size: once, few, many, or a class if the clone is expanded.

>TRBV4-1|few|TRBD1|TRBJ1-2
TGCGCCAGCAGCCAAGCCGAGGGGACAGGGGGCAGGGGCTACACCTTC
CASSQAEGTGGRGYTF
>TRBV6-4|NA|TRBD1|TRBJ2-5
TGTGCCAGCAGTGAGATAGGGGGCATTGGCGAGACCCAGTACTTC
CASSEIGGIGETQYF
>TRBV5-4|NA|TRBD2|TRBJ2-3
TGTGCCAGCAGCTTGGGGGACTACGCCAATACGCAGTATTTT
CASSLGDYANTQYF
>TRBV29-1|NA|NA|TRBJ1-1
TGCAGCGTTAGCGACGGAGACACTGAAGCTTTCTTT
CSVSDGDTEAFF
>TRBV4-2|NA|NA|TRBJ2-5
TGTGCCAGCAGCCTGATGGGATCCCAAGAGACCCAGTACTTC
CASSLMGSQETQYF
>TRBV7-9|NA|TRBD1|TRBJ2-7
TGTGCCAGCAGCGACCGGGACAGGGTACTCGTCGAGCAGTACTTC
CASSDRDRVLVEQYF
>TRBV4-3|once|NA|TRBJ2-6
TGCGCCAGCAGCCAATTCCACAGGGAACCTGGGGCCAACGTCCTGACTTTC
CASSQFHREPGANVLTF
>TRBV9|NA|NA|TRBJ2-7
TGTGCCAGCAGCGCCCGAGCGGAGGGCCCCTACGAGCAGTACTTC
CASSARAEGPYEQYF
>TRBV18|NA|NA|TRBJ1-5
TGTGCCAGCTCACCAAGCGCCCGGGGGAATCAGCCCCAGCATTTT
CASSPSARGNQPQHF
>TRBV28|NA|NA|TRBJ1-4
TGTGCCAGCAGTCCTGGTACCAGGGGTGAAAAACTGTTTTTT
CASSPGTRGEKLFF
>TRBV11-2|NA|TRBD2|TRBJ2-3
TGTGCCAGCAGCTTACCTATACTAGCGAGTGGTGCAGATACGCAGTATTTT
CASSLPILASGADTQYF
>TRBV4-2|few|TRBD2|TRBJ2-7
TGTGCCAGCAGCCCTCGGCTAGCGGGGCCCTACGAGCAGTACTTC
CASSPRLAGPYEQYF
>TRBV5-1|few|TRBD1|TRBJ2-2
TGCGCCAGCAGCCCAGGACAGGGGGCAAAGGCCGGGGAGCTGTTTTTT
CASSPGQGAKAGELFF
>TRBV29-1|NA|NA|TRBJ2-1
TGCAGCGTTGAAGGTCCAAAAGGGCGATCTAACAATGAGCAGTTCTTC
CSVEGPKGRSNNEQFF
>TRBV7-8|NA|NA|TRBJ1-1
TGTGCCAGCAGCTCATTGTGGGGGCGCGGGACTGAAGCTTTCTTT
CASSSLWGRGTEAFF
>TRBV5-1|few|TRBD1|TRBJ1-5
TGCGCCAGCAGCTTGGAGGGGGCTCGCAATCAGCCCCAGCATTTT
CASSLEGARNQPQHF
>TRBV5-1|NA|NA|TRBJ1-5
TGCGCCAGCAGCACGATGGGGGGCAATCAGCCCCAGCATTTT
CASSTMGGNQPQHF
>TRBV4-3|few|NA|TRBJ2-1
TGCGCCAGCAGCCAAACCCAGATTACGGAGCAGTTCTTC
CASSQTQITEQFF
>TRBV21-1|NA|NA|TRBJ2-2
TGTGCCAGCGCCCGGGACTCAAATAATGTCGGGGAGCTGTTTTTT
CASARDSNNVGELFF
>TRBV6-5|NA|TRBD2|TRBJ2-7
TGTGCCAGCAGTCGGGGGACTAGCGGGATCTACGAGCAGTACTTC
CASSRGTSGIYEQYF
>TRBV5-1|NA|TRBD1|TRBJ1-6
TGCGCCAGCAGCTTGGGAGGGGGCCATTCACCCCTCCACTTT
CASSLGGGHSPLHF
>TRBV7-2|NA|NA|TRBJ2-1
TGTGCCAGCAGCTTAGTCTACGGGACCACTGATGAGCAGTTCTTC
CASSLVYGTTDEQFF
>TRBV18|NA|NA|TRBJ2-7
TGTGCCAGCTCACGAGGCGACTACGAGCAGTACTTC
CASSRGDYEQYF
>TRBV7-9|NA|TRBD2|TRBJ2-7
TGTGCCAGCAGCTTTGCTAGCGGGAGCTCCTACGAGCAGTACTTC
CASSFASGSSYEQYF
>TRBV5-1|NA|NA|TRBJ2-7
TGCGCCAGCAGCTTTACGGGTCTTGCCTACGAGCAGTACTTC
CASSFTGLAYEQYF
>TRBV18|NA|NA|TRBJ2-1
TGTGCCAGCTCACCACTCGGCGGGTCCTACAATGAGCAGTTCTTC
CASSPLGGSYNEQFF
>TRBV2|NA|TRBD2|TRBJ2-2
TGTGCCAGCAGTCAGGGACTAGCGGGCACCGGGGAGCTGTTTTTT
CASSQGLAGTGELFF
>TRBV28|NA|NA|TRBJ1-1
TGTGCCAGCAGTCCCTTCAAGGCGGACACTGAAGCTTTCTTT
CASSPFKADTEAFF
>TRBV27|NA|NA|TRBJ2-3
TGTGCCAGCAGTCAGAGAGATACGCAGTATTTT
CASSQRDTQYF
>TRBV19|once|NA|TRBJ1-1
TGTGCCAGTATCGGGGCGGAGAGCACTGAAGCTTTCTTT
CASIGAESTEAFF
>TRBV10-3|NA|NA|TRBJ2-7
TGTGCCATCAGTGAGTCGAGGGCCCTAGCAGTCTACGAGCAGTACTTC
CAISESRALAVYEQYF